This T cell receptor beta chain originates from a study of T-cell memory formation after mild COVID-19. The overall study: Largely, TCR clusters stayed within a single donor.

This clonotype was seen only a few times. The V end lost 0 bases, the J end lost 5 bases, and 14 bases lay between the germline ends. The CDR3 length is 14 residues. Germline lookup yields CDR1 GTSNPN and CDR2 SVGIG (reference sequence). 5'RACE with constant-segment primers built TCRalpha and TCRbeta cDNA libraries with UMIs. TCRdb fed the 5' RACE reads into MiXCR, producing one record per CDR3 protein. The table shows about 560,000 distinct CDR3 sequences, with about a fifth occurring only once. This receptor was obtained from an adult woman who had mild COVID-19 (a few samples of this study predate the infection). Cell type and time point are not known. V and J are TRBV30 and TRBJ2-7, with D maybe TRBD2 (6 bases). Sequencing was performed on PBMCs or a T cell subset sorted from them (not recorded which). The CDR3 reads CAWSVRGDFDEQYF. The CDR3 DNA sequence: TGTGCCTGGAGTGTACGCGGGGATTTCGACGAGCAGTACTTC.